Given below is one T cell receptor (beta chain) in context. Cohort 3 donors counted as recovered after two negative PCRs, clearance, or resolved symptoms. The sample belongs to a study of blood T cell repertoires in COVID-19. For the study at large: Sources were T cells, B-cell-depleted T cells, or PBMCs; the material itself was cDNA or gDNA.

Original handling: Estimated nucleated cell counts came from reference gene primer amplification. Repertoires were generated with immunoSEQ multiplex PCR, while TCRdb's copy carries only in-frame clones and drops some. That table furnishes V, J and clone size, whereas the DNA furnished D and trimming. The profile covers about 330,000 clones, with 92% appearing a single time and about a fifth taken by the ten largest. The germline V gene has CDR1 SEHNR and CDR2 FQNEAQ (reference sequence). With V trimmed by 2 bases and J by 3 bases, 4 bases remained unmatched. The length of the CDR3 is 16 residues. The genes are TRBV7-9 and TRBJ1-3; TRBD1 aligns across 10 bases. The sequenced material came from PBMCs or T cells enriched from blood (not recorded which). This receptor was taken from a woman younger than 45 who had recovered from COVID-19. CDR3 coding DNA: TGTGCCAGCAGCTTACGAGGACAGGGGGTTGGAAACACCATATATTTT. Translated: CASSLRGQGVGNTIYF.